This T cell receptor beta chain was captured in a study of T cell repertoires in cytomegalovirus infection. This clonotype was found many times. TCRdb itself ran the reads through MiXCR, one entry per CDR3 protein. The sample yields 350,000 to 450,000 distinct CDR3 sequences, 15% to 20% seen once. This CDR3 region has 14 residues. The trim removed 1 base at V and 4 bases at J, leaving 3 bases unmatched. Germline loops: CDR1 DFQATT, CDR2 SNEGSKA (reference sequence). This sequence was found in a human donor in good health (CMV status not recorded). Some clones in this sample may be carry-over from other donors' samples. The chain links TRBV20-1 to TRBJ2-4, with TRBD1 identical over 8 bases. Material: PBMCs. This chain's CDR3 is CSARANRGKNIQYF. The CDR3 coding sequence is TGCAGTGCTAGAGCGAACAGGGGGAAAAACATTCAGTACTTC.